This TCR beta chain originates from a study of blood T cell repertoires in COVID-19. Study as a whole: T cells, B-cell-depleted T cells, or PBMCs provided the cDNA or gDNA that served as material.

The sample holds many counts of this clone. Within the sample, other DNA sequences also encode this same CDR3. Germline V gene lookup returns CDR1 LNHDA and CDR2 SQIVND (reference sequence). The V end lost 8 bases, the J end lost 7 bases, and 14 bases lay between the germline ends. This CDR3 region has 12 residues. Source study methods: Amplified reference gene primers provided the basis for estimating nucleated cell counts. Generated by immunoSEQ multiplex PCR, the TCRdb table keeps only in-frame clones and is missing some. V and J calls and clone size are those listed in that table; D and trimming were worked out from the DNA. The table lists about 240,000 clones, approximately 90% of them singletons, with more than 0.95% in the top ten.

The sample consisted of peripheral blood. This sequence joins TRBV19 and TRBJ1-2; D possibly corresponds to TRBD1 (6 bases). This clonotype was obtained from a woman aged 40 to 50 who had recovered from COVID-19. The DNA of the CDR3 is TGTGCCAGTGAAGGGGGGGGTCGTGGCTACACCTTC. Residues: CASEGGGRGYTF.